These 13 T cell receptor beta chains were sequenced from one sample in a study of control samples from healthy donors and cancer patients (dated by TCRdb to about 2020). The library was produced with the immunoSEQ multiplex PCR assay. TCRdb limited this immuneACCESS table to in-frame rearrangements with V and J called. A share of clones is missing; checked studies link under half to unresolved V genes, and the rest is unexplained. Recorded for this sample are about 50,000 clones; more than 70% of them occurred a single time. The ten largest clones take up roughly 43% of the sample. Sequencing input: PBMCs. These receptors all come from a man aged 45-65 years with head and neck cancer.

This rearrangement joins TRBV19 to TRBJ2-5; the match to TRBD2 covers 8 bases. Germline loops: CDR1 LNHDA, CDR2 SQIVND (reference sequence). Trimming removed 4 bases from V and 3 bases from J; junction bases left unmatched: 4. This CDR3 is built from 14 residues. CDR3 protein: CASSKSGSEETQYF. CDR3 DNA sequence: TGTGCCAGTAGTAAGAGCGGGAGTGAAGAGACCCAGTACTTC.

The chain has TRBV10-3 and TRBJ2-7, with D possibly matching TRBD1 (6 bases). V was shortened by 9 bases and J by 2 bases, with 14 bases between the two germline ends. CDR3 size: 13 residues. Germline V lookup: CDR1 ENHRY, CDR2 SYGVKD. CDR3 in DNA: TGTGCCATAGCCATGGACAGCGCCTACGAGCAGTACTTC. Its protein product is CAIAMDSAYEQYF.

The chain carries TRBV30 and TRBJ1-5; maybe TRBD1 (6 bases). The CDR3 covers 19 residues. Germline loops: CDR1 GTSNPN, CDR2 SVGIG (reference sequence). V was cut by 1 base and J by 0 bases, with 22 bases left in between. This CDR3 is CAWSARRSGGDISNQPQHF. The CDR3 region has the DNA TGTGCCTGGAGTGCCCGCCGGAGCGGGGGCGATATTAGCAATCAGCCCCAGCATTTT.

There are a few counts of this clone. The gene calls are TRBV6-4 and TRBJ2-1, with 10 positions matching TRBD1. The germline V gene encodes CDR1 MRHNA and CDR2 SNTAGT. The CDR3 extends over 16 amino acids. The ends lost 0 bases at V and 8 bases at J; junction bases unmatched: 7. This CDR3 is CASSDSIGTGVDEQFF. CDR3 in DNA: TGTGCCAGCAGTGACTCGATCGGGACAGGGGTCGATGAGCAGTTCTTC.

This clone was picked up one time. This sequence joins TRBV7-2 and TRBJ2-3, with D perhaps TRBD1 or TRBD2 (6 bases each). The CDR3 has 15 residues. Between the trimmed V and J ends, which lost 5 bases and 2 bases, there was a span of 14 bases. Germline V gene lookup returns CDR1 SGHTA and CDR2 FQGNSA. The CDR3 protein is CASSLLGGPTDTQYF. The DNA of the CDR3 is TGTGCCAGCAGCCTACTGGGGGGCCCCACAGATACGCAGTATTTT.

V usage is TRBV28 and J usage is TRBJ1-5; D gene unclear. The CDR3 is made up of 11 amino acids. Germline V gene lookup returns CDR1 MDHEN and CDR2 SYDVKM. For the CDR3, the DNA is TGTGATAAGGCCGGCAATCAGCCCCAGCATTTT. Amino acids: CDKAGNQPQHF. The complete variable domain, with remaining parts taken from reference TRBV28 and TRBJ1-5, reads DVKVTQSSRYLVKRTGEKVFLECVQDMDHENMFWYRQDPGLGLRLIYFSYDVKMKEKGDIPEGYSVSREKKERFSLILESASTNQTSMYLCDKAGNQPQHFGDGTRLSIL.

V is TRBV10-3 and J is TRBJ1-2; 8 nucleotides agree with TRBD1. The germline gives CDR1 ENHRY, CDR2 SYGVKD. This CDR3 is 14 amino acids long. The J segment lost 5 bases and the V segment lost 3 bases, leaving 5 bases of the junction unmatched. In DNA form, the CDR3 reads TGTGCCATCAGTGACCAGGGGGCGCGATATGGCTACACCTTC. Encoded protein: CAISDQGARYGYTF.

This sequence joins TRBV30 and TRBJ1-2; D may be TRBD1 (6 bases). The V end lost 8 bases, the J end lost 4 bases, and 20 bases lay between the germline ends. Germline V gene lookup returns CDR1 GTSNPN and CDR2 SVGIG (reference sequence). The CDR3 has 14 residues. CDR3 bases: TGTGCCGGATATTCGACAGGCATGATCTATGGCTACACCTTC. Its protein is CAGYSTGMIYGYTF.

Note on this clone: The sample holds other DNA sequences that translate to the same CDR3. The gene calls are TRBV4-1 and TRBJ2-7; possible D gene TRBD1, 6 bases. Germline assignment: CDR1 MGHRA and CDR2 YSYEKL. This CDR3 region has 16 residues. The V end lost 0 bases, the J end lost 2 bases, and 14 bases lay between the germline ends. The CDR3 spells CASSQDRGRGTYEQYF. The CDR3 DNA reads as TGCGCCAGCAGCCAAGATCGGGGCAGGGGTACCTACGAGCAGTACTTC.

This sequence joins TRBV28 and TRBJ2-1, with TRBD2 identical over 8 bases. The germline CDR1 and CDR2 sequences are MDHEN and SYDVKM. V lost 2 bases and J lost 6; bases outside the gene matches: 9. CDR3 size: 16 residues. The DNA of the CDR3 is TGTGCCAGCAGTTTAATCGGGGGGGCTTTCGTCAATGAGCAGTTCTTC. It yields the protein CASSLIGGAFVNEQFF.

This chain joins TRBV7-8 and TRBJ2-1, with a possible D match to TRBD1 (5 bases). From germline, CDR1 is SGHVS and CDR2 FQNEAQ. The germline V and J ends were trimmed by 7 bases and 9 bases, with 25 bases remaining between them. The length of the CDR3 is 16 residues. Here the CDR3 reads CASILLQGRASGEQFF. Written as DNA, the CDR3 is TGTGCCAGCATCCTCCTCCAGGGCAGGGCATCGGGTGAGCAGTTCTTC.

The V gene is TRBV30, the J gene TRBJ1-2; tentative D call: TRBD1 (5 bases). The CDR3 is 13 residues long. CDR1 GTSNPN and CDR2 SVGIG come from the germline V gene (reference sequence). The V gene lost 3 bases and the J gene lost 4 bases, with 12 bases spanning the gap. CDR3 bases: TGTGCCTGGAGGCCGGGACCGGGCTATGGCTACACCTTC. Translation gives CAWRPGPGYGYTF.

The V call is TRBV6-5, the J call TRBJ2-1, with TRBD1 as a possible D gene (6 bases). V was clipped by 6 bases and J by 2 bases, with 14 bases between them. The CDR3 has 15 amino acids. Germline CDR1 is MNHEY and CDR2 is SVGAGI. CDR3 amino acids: CASRDGGMTYNEQFF. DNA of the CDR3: TGTGCCAGCAGGGATGGGGGCATGACCTACAATGAGCAGTTCTTC.